A selection of T cell receptor beta chains follows, all from one sample in a study of cytomegalovirus exposure and HLA in healthy donors. TCRdb's table, derived via immunoSEQ multiplex PCR, lists solely in-frame clones and lacks some. The sample has 150,000 to 200,000 clones; the top ten hold around 1.2%. The sequenced sample consisted of PBMCs. The receptors come from a woman in her sixties or seventies in good health and CMV-seronegative. Each CDR3 is given with its conserved first and last residue. D genes are given only for firm matches.

v_call: TRBV27
j_call: TRBJ1-2
d_call: -
cdr3_nt: TGTGCCAGCAGCCCCGTGGCAGGCGAAAACAACTATGGCTACACCTTC
cdr3_aa: CASSPVAGENNYGYTF

v_call: TRBV2
j_call: TRBJ1-2
d_call: -
cdr3_nt: TGTGCCAGCAGTCAGACGGGTAGGGGGATTAACTATGGCTACACCTTC
cdr3_aa: CASSQTGRGINYGYTF

v_call: TRBV4-1
j_call: TRBJ2-1
d_call: TRBD1
cdr3_nt: TGCGCCAGCAGCCAAGAGGGACAGAGTGTATACAATGAGCAGTTCTTC
cdr3_aa: CASSQEGQSVYNEQFF

v_call: TRBV11-2
j_call: TRBJ2-1
d_call: -
cdr3_nt: TGTGCCAGCAGCTTAGCCTACCTATCAATCAATGAGCAGTTCTTC
cdr3_aa: CASSLAYLSINEQFF

v_call: TRBV10-3
j_call: TRBJ1-6
d_call: -
cdr3_nt: TGTGCCATCGACGGGGAGCCAAATTCACCCCTCCACTTT
cdr3_aa: CAIDGEPNSPLHF

v_call: TRBV29-1
j_call: TRBJ1-2
d_call: -
cdr3_nt: TGCAGCGTAGAGCAGGGCTATGGCTACACCTTC
cdr3_aa: CSVEQGYGYTF

v_call: TRBV10-3
j_call: TRBJ2-1
d_call: TRBD1
cdr3_nt: TGTGCCATCAGTGCGGGACAGGGGGCAAAGAATGAGCAGTTCTTC
cdr3_aa: CAISAGQGAKNEQFF

v_call: TRBV30
j_call: TRBJ2-3
d_call: TRBD2
cdr3_nt: TGTGCCTGGAGCCGAGCGGGGGATACGCAGTATTTT
cdr3_aa: CAWSRAGDTQYF

v_call: TRBV27
j_call: TRBJ2-7
d_call: TRBD2
cdr3_nt: TGTGCCAGCAGTTTACGCCCAACCCGGGGACTAACTAACTCCTACGAGCAGTACTTC
cdr3_aa: CASSLRPTRGLTNSYEQYF

v_call: TRBV27
j_call: TRBJ1-1
d_call: TRBD1
cdr3_nt: TGTGCCAGCAGCTGGGACAGAAACACTGAAGCTTTCTTT
cdr3_aa: CASSWDRNTEAFF

v_call: TRBV27
j_call: TRBJ1-5
d_call: -
cdr3_nt: TGTGCCAGCAGTTTAAAACAGCATCAGCCCCAGCATTTT
cdr3_aa: CASSLKQHQPQHF

v_call: TRBV18
j_call: TRBJ1-4
d_call: -
cdr3_nt: TGTGCCAGCTCACCACTCCGGGAGAATGAAAAACTGTTTTTT
cdr3_aa: CASSPLRENEKLFF

v_call: TRBV18
j_call: TRBJ2-7
d_call: -
cdr3_nt: TGTGCCAGCTCACCACCAGGCAGGGGGGACTACGAGCAGTACTTC
cdr3_aa: CASSPPGRGDYEQYF

v_call: TRBV2
j_call: TRBJ2-3
d_call: -
cdr3_nt: TGTGCCAGCAGGGCTACTAGGTCCCCAGATACGCAGTATTTT
cdr3_aa: CASRATRSPDTQYF

v_call: TRBV7-2
j_call: TRBJ2-5
d_call: TRBD2
cdr3_nt: TGTGCCAGCAGCTTAGGTGCTAGCGGGGGTGGGCAAGAGACCCAGTACTTC
cdr3_aa: CASSLGASGGGQETQYF

v_call: TRBV20-1
j_call: TRBJ1-1
d_call: -
cdr3_nt: TGCAGTGCTACCCAGGACACTGAAGCTTTCTTT
cdr3_aa: CSATQDTEAFF

v_call: TRBV5-4
j_call: TRBJ2-3
d_call: -
cdr3_nt: TGTGCCAGCAGCTTCGGGGGCACAGATACGCAGTATTTT
cdr3_aa: CASSFGGTDTQYF

v_call: TRBV25-1
j_call: TRBJ1-3
d_call: -
cdr3_nt: TGTGCCAGCAGTTTGGCGGGGGTAAACACCATATATTTT
cdr3_aa: CASSLAGVNTIYF

v_call: TRBV2
j_call: TRBJ2-2
d_call: -
cdr3_nt: TGTGCCAGCAACGGTCGTCAGTCGGAGACCGGGGAGCTGTTTTTT
cdr3_aa: CASNGRQSETGELFF

v_call: TRBV19
j_call: TRBJ1-1
d_call: TRBD1
cdr3_nt: TGTGCCAGTAGTATCCCAGACAGGGGACTGAACACTGAAGCTTTCTTT
cdr3_aa: CASSIPDRGLNTEAFF

v_call: TRBV4-1
j_call: TRBJ2-5
d_call: -
cdr3_nt: TGCGCCAGCAGCCAAGTCTCGGTCCAAGAGACCCAGTACTTC
cdr3_aa: CASSQVSVQETQYF

v_call: TRBV7-2
j_call: TRBJ2-3
d_call: TRBD1
cdr3_nt: TGTGCCAGCAGCTCACGGGACAGGGGAAGAACAGATACGCAGTATTTT
cdr3_aa: CASSSRDRGRTDTQYF

v_call: TRBV7-8
j_call: TRBJ2-3
d_call: TRBD2
cdr3_nt: TGTGCCAGCAGCAGTAGGACTAGCGGGGTTAGCACAGATACGCAGTATTTT
cdr3_aa: CASSSRTSGVSTDTQYF

v_call: TRBV10-1
j_call: TRBJ2-1
d_call: -
cdr3_nt: TGCGCCAGCAGCGACCTCATACCGGGAACACAAACCTACAATGAGCAGTTCTTC
cdr3_aa: CASSDLIPGTQTYNEQFF

v_call: TRBV6-4
j_call: TRBJ2-7
d_call: TRBD2
cdr3_nt: TGTGCCAGCAGTGTGGGACTAGCGGGGGTCTACGAGCAGTACTTC
cdr3_aa: CASSVGLAGVYEQYF

v_call: TRBV11-2
j_call: TRBJ1-4
d_call: TRBD1
cdr3_nt: TGTGCCAGCAGCCTGGAGGACAGGGATAATGAAAAACTGTTTTTT
cdr3_aa: CASSLEDRDNEKLFF

v_call: TRBV7-9
j_call: TRBJ2-1
d_call: TRBD2
cdr3_nt: TGTGCCAGCAGCTTAAGTTCTAGCGGGGGGAATGAGCAGTTCTTC
cdr3_aa: CASSLSSSGGNEQFF

v_call: TRBV11-2
j_call: TRBJ1-1
d_call: TRBD1
cdr3_nt: TGTGCCAGCAGCCTCCGGGACAGACTGAACACTGAAGCTTTCTTT
cdr3_aa: CASSLRDRLNTEAFF

v_call: TRBV5-4
j_call: TRBJ1-1
d_call: -
cdr3_nt: TGTGCCAGCAGCTTGGTTGGAGGGGACACTGAAGCTTTCTTT
cdr3_aa: CASSLVGGDTEAFF

v_call: TRBV10-3
j_call: TRBJ1-5
d_call: -
cdr3_nt: TGTGCCATCAGTGTCGACAGTGGGGGGTTAGGCAATCAGCCCCAGCATTTT
cdr3_aa: CAISVDSGGLGNQPQHF

v_call: TRBV7-8
j_call: TRBJ1-2
d_call: -
cdr3_nt: TGTGCCAGCAGCTTAAAGAGTGGGAGCTATGGCTACACCTTC
cdr3_aa: CASSLKSGSYGYTF

v_call: TRBV7-7
j_call: TRBJ2-1
d_call: TRBD1
cdr3_nt: TGTGCCAGCAGCAAAGGGACAGGCAATGAGCAGTTCTTC
cdr3_aa: CASSKGTGNEQFF

v_call: TRBV2
j_call: TRBJ2-5
d_call: TRBD2
cdr3_nt: TGTGCCAGCAGTGGACGGGAGGGCGAGACCCAGTACTTC
cdr3_aa: CASSGREGETQYF

v_call: TRBV4-1
j_call: TRBJ1-5
d_call: -
cdr3_nt: TGCGCCAGCAGCCAAGACCCGACGGGGGGGGCGCCCCAGCATTTT
cdr3_aa: CASSQDPTGGAPQHF